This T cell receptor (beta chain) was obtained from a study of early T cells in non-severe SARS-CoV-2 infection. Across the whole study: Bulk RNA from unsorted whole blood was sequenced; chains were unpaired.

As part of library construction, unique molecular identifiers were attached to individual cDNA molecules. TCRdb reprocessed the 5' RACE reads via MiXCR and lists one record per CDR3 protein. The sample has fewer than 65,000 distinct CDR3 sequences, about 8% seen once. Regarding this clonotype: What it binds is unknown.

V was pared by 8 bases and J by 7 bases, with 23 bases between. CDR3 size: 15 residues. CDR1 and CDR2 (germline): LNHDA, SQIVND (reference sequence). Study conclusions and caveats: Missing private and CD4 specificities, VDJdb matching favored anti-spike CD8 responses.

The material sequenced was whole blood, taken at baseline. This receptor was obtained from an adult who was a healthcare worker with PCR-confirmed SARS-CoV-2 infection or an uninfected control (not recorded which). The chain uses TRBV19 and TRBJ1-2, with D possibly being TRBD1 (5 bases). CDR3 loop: CASLTSSRRDGGYTF. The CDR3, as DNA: TGTGCCAGTCTCACCTCTTCTCGCAGGGACGGTGGCTACACCTTC.